These 6 T cell receptor beta chains came from one sample sequenced in a study of blood T cell repertoires in COVID-19. Clones were sequenced by immunoSEQ multiplex PCR, and TCRdb holds only the in-frame ones, with some missing. The data hold about 250,000 clones, with about 91% observed a single time. Sequenced: peripheral blood. The receptors shown here come from a woman aged 30 to 39 with COVID-19, enrolled during active disease.

The chain combines TRBV24-1 with TRBJ1-2; D is unresolved. The V end was cut by 9 bases, the J end by 2 bases, with 9 bases between. CDR1 is KGHDR, CDR2 SFDVKD, per germline. This CDR3 has 12 amino acids. CDR3: CATQNRNYGYTF. For the CDR3, the DNA is TGTGCCACCCAAAATCGGAACTATGGCTACACCTTC.

The CDR3 protein is CATSDFGTPSDEQFF. DNA for the CDR3: TGTGCCACCAGTGATTTTGGGACTCCGAGCGATGAGCAGTTCTTC. V is TRBV24-1 and J is TRBJ2-1, with a weak D call TRBD2 (6 bases). Germline-derived CDR1 and CDR2 are KGHDR and SFDVKD. Trimming removed 1 base from V and 8 bases from J, with 14 bases in between. This CDR3 contains 15 residues.

This rearrangement joins TRBV28 to TRBJ1-2, with D perhaps TRBD1 (6 bases). CDR1 MDHEN and CDR2 SYDVKM come from the germline V gene. There are 16 residues in the CDR3. The V end lost 6 bases, the J end lost 1 base, and 18 bases lay between the germline ends. This CDR3 reads CASSFLGATHNYGYTF. Written as DNA, the CDR3 is TGTGCCAGCAGCTTTTTGGGGGCCACACATAACTATGGCTACACCTTC.

This rearrangement joins TRBV19 to TRBJ1-6; D possibly corresponds to TRBD1 (6 bases). This CDR3 spans 15 amino acids. The V gene lost 7 bases and the J gene lost 6 bases, with 16 bases spanning the gap. Germline V gene data show CDR1 as LNHDA and CDR2 as SQIVND (reference sequence). CDR3 in amino acids: CASTLGGYLNSPLHF. Written as DNA, the CDR3 is TGTGCCAGTACCCTAGGGGGATACCTTAATTCACCCCTCCACTTT.

The V call is TRBV5-1, the J call TRBJ2-7; D may be TRBD2 (5 bases). The germline V gene encodes CDR1 SGHRS and CDR2 YFSETQ. The ends were cut back, 2 bases at V and 0 bases at J, with 12 bases in the middle. There are 15 residues in the CDR3. For the CDR3, the DNA is TGCGCCAGCAGCTTTACGGGGTTTAGCTCCTACGAGCAGTACTTC. This encodes CASSFTGFSSYEQYF.

The chain couples TRBV4-1 to TRBJ2-1, with 11 positions matching TRBD2. The CDR3 consists of 15 residues. The germline V gene has CDR1 MGHRA and CDR2 YSYEKL. Trimming took 4 bases from V and 10 from J; bases not matched to a gene: 9. The CDR3 reads CASSRGLAGRGEQFF. The CDR3 DNA reads TGCGCCAGCAGCCGAGGACTAGCGGGCCGGGGGGAGCAGTTCTTC.